This T cell receptor (beta chain) was sequenced during a study of graft-versus-host responses after intestinal transplantation. Findings and limits, study-wide: Patients with graft-donor T cell macrochimerism had high graft-versus-host to host-versus-graft clonal ratios in allografts. GvH clones occurred in recipient marrow; some first appeared in ileum or blood.

CDR3 size: 14 residues. Germline V CDR1 and CDR2: LGHNA, YNFKEQ. The ends were cut back, 7 bases at V and 5 bases at J, with 17 bases in the middle. This clone was found a few times. Its antigen is not known. The table came from immunoSEQ multiplex PCR; TCRdb's copy has only in-frame clones and leaves some out. The sample includes roughly 60,000 clones, approximately 90% of them seen just once. J is TRBJ1-1 and V is TRBV4-2, with D maybe TRBD1 (6 bases). The receptor was derived from a human patient who received an intestinal transplant, so some T cells may come from the graft donor. The sequencing here drew on PBMCs, taken 26 days after transplant. The CDR3 reads CASTNIQGPTEAFF. Written as DNA, the CDR3 is TGTGCCAGCACCAACATCCAGGGGCCTACTGAAGCTTTCTTT.